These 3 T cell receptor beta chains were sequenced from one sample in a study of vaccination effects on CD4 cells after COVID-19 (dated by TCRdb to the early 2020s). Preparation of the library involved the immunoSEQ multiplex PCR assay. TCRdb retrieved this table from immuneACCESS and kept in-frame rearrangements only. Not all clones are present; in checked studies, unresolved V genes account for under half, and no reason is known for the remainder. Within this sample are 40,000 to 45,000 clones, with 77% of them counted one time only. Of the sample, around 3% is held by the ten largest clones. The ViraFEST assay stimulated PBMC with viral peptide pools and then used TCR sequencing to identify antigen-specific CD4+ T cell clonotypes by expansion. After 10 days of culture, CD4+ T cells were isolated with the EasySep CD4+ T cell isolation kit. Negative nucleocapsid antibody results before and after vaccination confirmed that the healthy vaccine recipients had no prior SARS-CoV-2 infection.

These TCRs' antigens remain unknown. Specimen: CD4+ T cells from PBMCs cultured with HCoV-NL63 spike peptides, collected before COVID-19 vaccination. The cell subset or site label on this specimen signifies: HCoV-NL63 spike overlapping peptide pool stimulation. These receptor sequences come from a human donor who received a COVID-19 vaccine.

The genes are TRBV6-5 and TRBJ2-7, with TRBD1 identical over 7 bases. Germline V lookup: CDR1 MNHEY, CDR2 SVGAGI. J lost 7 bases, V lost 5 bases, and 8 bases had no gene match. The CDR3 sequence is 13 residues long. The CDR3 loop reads CASSRDRAGEQYV. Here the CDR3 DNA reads TGTGCCAGCAGTAGAGACAGGGCAGGGGAGCAGTACGTC.

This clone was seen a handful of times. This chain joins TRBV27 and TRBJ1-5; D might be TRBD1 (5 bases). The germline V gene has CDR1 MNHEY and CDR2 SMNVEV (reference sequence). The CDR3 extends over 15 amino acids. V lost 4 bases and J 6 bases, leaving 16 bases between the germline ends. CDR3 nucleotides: TGTGCCAGCAGTTCCAATGGAGGGGCAGGTCAGCCCCAGCATTTT. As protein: CASSSNGGAGQPQHF.

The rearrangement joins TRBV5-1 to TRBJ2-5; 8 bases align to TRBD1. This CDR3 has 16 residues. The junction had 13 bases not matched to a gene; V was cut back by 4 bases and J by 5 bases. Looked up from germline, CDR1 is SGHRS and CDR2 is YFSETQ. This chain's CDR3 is CASSPTGDRIGETQYF. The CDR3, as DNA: TGCGCCAGCAGCCCGACCGGGGACAGGATTGGGGAGACCCAGTACTTC.